This record looks at one TCR beta chain sequence and its context. Its antigen is unidentified. This entry belongs to a study of T cells in Graves' hyperthyroidism and ophthalmopathy. Study-wide points: Prediction of ophthalmopathy progression came a median about 6 months pre-onset. Patients with ophthalmopathy were separated from those with stable hyperthyroidism by a 13 V-J model. Most thyroid clonotypes with frequency above 0.001 were detected in blood.

This CDR3 region has 14 residues. Trimming took 7 bases from V and 4 from J; bases not matched to a gene: 7. The V gene's germline CDR1 is MNHNS and CDR2 SASEGT. Pregnant or lactating patients were excluded, as were those with uncontrolled infection or other autoimmune disease. What was amplified from RNA transcripts were TCR beta CDR3 regions. A first-round RT-PCR of the TCR CDR3 used the HTBI primer set. TCRdb recomputed calls from the multiplex PCR reads with MiXCR, one row per CDR3 protein. The sample has approximately 620,000 distinct CDR3 sequences, approximately 15% seen once; the top ten hold more than 3%.

The sequenced sample consisted of blood. The chain carries TRBV6-1 and TRBJ1-1; 9 nucleotides line up with TRBD1. The sequence was obtained from a woman between 40 and 50 years old with Graves' ophthalmopathy. CDR3 loop: CASIPGQGSTEAFF. The CDR3 DNA reads as TGTGCCAGCATTCCGGGACAGGGATCCACTGAAGCTTTCTTT.